The subject of this entry is one T cell receptor beta chain. From germline, CDR1 is SGHTA and CDR2 FQGNSA. The CDR3 extends over 15 amino acids. Between the trimmed V and J ends, which lost 5 bases and 3 bases, there was a span of 16 bases. Authors' processing steps: Reference gene primer amplification gave nucleated cell count estimates. Assay used: immunoSEQ multiplex PCR; TCRdb lists only in-frame clones, some missing. V and J calls and clone size are as listed in that table; D and trimming were resolved from the DNA. The sample records about 150,000 clones, approximately 89% being singletons. The data were taken from a study of blood T cell repertoires in COVID-19. Study background: The analysed material was cDNA or gDNA that came from T cells, B-cell-depleted T cells, or PBMCs.

Specimen: peripheral blood. The receptor's source is a human donor in a cohort sampled during active COVID-19. V gene TRBV7-2 combines with J gene TRBJ2-5; D may be TRBD2 (6 bases). In DNA, the CDR3 is TGTGCCAGCAGCGACACAGCCGGGACTGAAGAGACCCAGTACTTC. It encodes CASSDTAGTEETQYF.